A selection of T cell receptor beta chains follows, all from one sample in a study of CD8 T cells in Susac syndrome. Each CDR3 protein gets one entry after TCRdb re-called the immunoSEQ multiplex PCR reads with MiXCR. The sample shows 200,000 to 250,000 distinct CDR3 sequences, approximately 92% of them seen only once. The sample comprised CD4+ T cells from PBMCs. All receptors come from a human donor with multiple sclerosis. CDR3s leave out the opening cysteine and the closing phenylalanine or tryptophan. A D gene is named only where the DNA matches it firmly. Size values are once, few and many counts, or a class for expanded clones, and some rows have none.

TRBD2	TRBV20-1	-	TRBJ2-3	SARDLWGSGRLGTDTQY
TRBD1	TRBV7-2	-	TRBJ2-3	ASSRQGGTSTDTQY
-	TRBV25-1	-	TRBJ2-5	ASSESSGFGTQY
-	TRBV18	many	TRBJ2-5	ASSYQETQY
TRBD2	TRBV23-1	-	TRBJ2-4	ATPEAGLAGVRNIQY
-	TRBV12-3/TRBV12-4	-	TRBJ2-5	ASSLGPRGETQY
-	TRBV7-9	-	TRBJ1-2	ASQGGNWGYT
-	TRBV5-1	-	TRBJ1-4	ASSPRTNLNEKLF
-	TRBV6-6	-	TRBJ1-2	ASTDGRSYGYT
-	TRBV2	-	TRBJ1-5	ASSEDNQPQH
TRBD1	TRBV7-9	-	TRBJ2-7	ASSPEGTGAIGEQY
-	TRBV7-3	-	TRBJ2-6	ASSLEGGANVLT
-	TRBV5-1	-	TRBJ1-2	ASSLADTSNYGYT
TRBD1	TRBV18	-	TRBJ1-2	ASSPNSIRDRGDGYT
-	TRBV13	-	TRBJ1-4	ASSFGNTNEKLF
TRBD1	TRBV20-1	-	TRBJ2-4	SASWQGVDIQY
-	TRBV14	-	TRBJ2-5	ASSQVRTLLRETQY
-	TRBV5-1	-	TRBJ2-5	ASSFREYQETQY
-	TRBV6-4	-	TRBJ1-1	ASSSTAMNTEAF
TRBD2	TRBV12-3/TRBV12-4	-	TRBJ2-5	ASSLAGGWETQY
-	TRBV10-3	-	TRBJ1-5	ASSGTSNQPQH
TRBD2	TRBV7-9	-	TRBJ2-1	ASSPAGGDYHNEQF
-	TRBV28	-	TRBJ1-1	ASSVGAITEAF
TRBD2	TRBV24-1	few	TRBJ2-7	ATSDGTSGIYEQY
-	TRBV9	once	TRBJ2-5	ASSVGGAGGETQY
TRBD1	TRBV2	-	TRBJ1-1	ASGQGTNTEAF
TRBD1	TRBV23-1	-	TRBJ2-1	ASSQSRGRGKGNEQF
-	TRBV7-9	-	TRBJ2-5	ASSSDSAAQETQY
TRBD1	TRBV20-1	-	TRBJ1-1	SARGRQGRDTEAF
TRBD2	TRBV7-9	-	TRBJ2-2	ASSLGLAGRTGELF
TRBD1	TRBV5-1	-	TRBJ1-6	ASSPSGTAVPPLH
-	TRBV10-3	-	TRBJ2-7	AISVRDGYEQY
-	TRBV18	-	TRBJ2-7	ASSLNGVSDEQY
-	TRBV3-1	-	TRBJ1-6	ASSQVAGYSPLH
-	TRBV12-5	-	TRBJ2-5	ASGNTGLQETQY
-	TRBV19	-	TRBJ1-5	ASSIDGDQPQH
-	TRBV7-9	once	TRBJ2-3	ASSLGEWGTDTQY
-	TRBV29-1	-	TRBJ1-1	SVGGKNTEAF
-	TRBV19	once	TRBJ1-5	ASSMEGLGNQPQH
-	TRBV7-8	-	TRBJ2-1	ASSLAPGNEQF
-	TRBV20-1	-	TRBJ2-3	SAQPGTSTDTQY
TRBD1	TRBV5-1	few	TRBJ2-2	ASSTGQGLNTGELF
-	TRBV27	-	TRBJ2-3	ASSGLSKDTQY
-	TRBV7-2	-	TRBJ2-6	ASSLVGGRSTGANVLT
TRBD1	TRBV9	-	TRBJ2-2	ASSVDPPGQRTTGELF
TRBD2	TRBV20-1	-	TRBJ2-5	SASQLAGGPETQY